Presented here are 2 T cell receptor beta chains from one specimen sequenced in a study of T cell repertoires in cytomegalovirus infection. TCRdb re-derived calls from the reads in MiXCR, one entry per CDR3 protein. The data hold 750,000 to 950,000 distinct CDR3 sequences, with approximately 32% observed a single time. These receptors have no identified antigens. Sequencing was performed on cultured CD8+ T cells from PBMCs, taken from culture after CMV antigen stimulation. The source is a human donor in good health (CMV status not recorded). Some clones in this sample may be carry-over from other donors' samples.

This clonotype has at least ten counts. J is TRBJ1-1 and V is TRBV27; no clear D. Germline loops: CDR1 MNHEY, CDR2 SMNVEV (reference sequence). CDR3 size: 13 residues. Trimming pared 2 bases from V and 7 bases from J, leaving 11 bases between. The DNA of the CDR3 is TGTGCCAGCAGTTTAAATCTGTTCGGTGAAGCTTTCTTT. This encodes CASSLNLFGEAFF.

This clonotype was detected a few times. The chain is built from TRBV7-6 and TRBJ1-1; 7 positions agree with TRBD1. The CDR3 runs 15 residues. The V segment lost 5 bases and the J segment 3 bases; nucleotides outside the gene matches: 9. Per germline, CDR1 SGHVS and CDR2 FNYEAQ. The chain's CDR3 is CASSPTGTDYTEAFF. In DNA form, the CDR3 reads TGTGCCAGCAGCCCGACCGGGACAGACTACACTGAAGCTTTCTTT.